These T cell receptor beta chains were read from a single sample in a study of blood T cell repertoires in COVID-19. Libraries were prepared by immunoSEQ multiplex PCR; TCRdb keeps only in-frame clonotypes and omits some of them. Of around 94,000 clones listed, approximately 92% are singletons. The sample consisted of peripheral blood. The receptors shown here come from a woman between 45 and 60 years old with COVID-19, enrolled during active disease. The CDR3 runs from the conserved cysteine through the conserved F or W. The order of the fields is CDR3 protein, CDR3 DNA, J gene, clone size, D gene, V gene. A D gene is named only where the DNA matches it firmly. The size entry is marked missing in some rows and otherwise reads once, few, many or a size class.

CDR3 protein: CASSGPPGAGVGDTQYF
CDR3 DNA: TGTGCCAGCAGTGGGCCCCCGGGGGCGGGGGTAGGAGATACGCAGTATTTT
J gene: TRBJ2-3
clone size: .
D gene: .
V gene: TRBV6-1

CDR3 protein: CASSLYGDRAEAFF
CDR3 DNA: TGTGCCAGCAGCTTATATGGAGACAGGGCTGAAGCTTTCTTT
J gene: TRBJ1-1
clone size: .
D gene: TRBD1
V gene: TRBV11-2

CDR3 protein: CAWSKFRTLQDPSTEAFF
CDR3 DNA: TGTGCCTGGAGTAAGTTTCGGACCCTACAGGACCCGAGCACTGAAGCTTTCTTT
J gene: TRBJ1-1
clone size: .
D gene: .
V gene: TRBV30

CDR3 protein: CASSRGREGGEKLFF
CDR3 DNA: TGCGCCAGCAGCCGCGGGAGGGAGGGTGGCGAAAAACTGTTTTTT
J gene: TRBJ1-4
clone size: .
D gene: .
V gene: TRBV5-1

CDR3 protein: CASSHFGQGYEQYF
CDR3 DNA: TGTGCCAGCAGCCACTTCGGACAGGGCTACGAGCAGTACTTC
J gene: TRBJ2-7
clone size: few
D gene: TRBD1
V gene: TRBV3-1/TRBV3-2

CDR3 protein: CASSPPRVGHSPLHF
CDR3 DNA: TGCGCCAGCAGCCCCCCCAGGGTAGGGCATTCACCCCTCCACTTT
J gene: TRBJ1-6
clone size: .
D gene: .
V gene: TRBV10-1

CDR3 protein: CASSPLLDRTNTEAFF
CDR3 DNA: TGTGCCAGCAGCCCCCTTCTCGACAGGACCAACACTGAAGCTTTCTTT
J gene: TRBJ1-1
clone size: .
D gene: .
V gene: TRBV14

CDR3 protein: CASSHRGSGANVLTF
CDR3 DNA: TGTGCCAGCAGTCACAGGGGCTCTGGGGCCAACGTCCTGACTTTC
J gene: TRBJ2-6
clone size: once
D gene: TRBD1
V gene: TRBV28

CDR3 protein: CASSESSPGQVADGYTF
CDR3 DNA: TGTGCCAGCAGTGAATCCTCACCGGGACAGGTTGCCGATGGCTACACCTTC
J gene: TRBJ1-2
clone size: .
D gene: TRBD1
V gene: TRBV2

CDR3 protein: CATSRNPGVFNQPQHF
CDR3 DNA: TGTGCCACCTCCCGAAACCCCGGGGTGTTCAATCAGCCCCAGCATTTT
J gene: TRBJ1-5
clone size: .
D gene: .
V gene: TRBV19

CDR3 protein: CASSWTGNTEAFF
CDR3 DNA: TGTGCCAGCAGTTGGACAGGGAACACTGAAGCTTTCTTT
J gene: TRBJ1-1
clone size: .
D gene: TRBD1
V gene: TRBV27

CDR3 protein: CASSVGLRGTNTGELFF
CDR3 DNA: TGTGCCAGCAGCGTGGGTCTTCGGGGGACGAACACCGGGGAGCTGTTTTTT
J gene: TRBJ2-2
clone size: .
D gene: .
V gene: TRBV9

CDR3 protein: CASSLGARQWDTGELFF
CDR3 DNA: TGTGCCAGCAGCTTAGGGGCCAGGCAGTGGGACACCGGGGAGCTGTTTTTT
J gene: TRBJ2-2
clone size: .
D gene: .
V gene: TRBV11-2

CDR3 protein: CASSQRDRGWSPLHF
CDR3 DNA: TGTGCCAGCAGCCAACGGGACAGGGGTTGGTCACCCCTCCACTTT
J gene: TRBJ1-6
clone size: .
D gene: TRBD1
V gene: TRBV3-1/TRBV3-2

CDR3 protein: CASTPRGAGTGELFF
CDR3 DNA: TGTGCCAGTACGCCCCGGGGGGCGGGCACCGGGGAGCTGTTTTTT
J gene: TRBJ2-2
clone size: .
D gene: .
V gene: TRBV19

CDR3 protein: CASSPGTAGYYGYTF
CDR3 DNA: TGTGCCAGCAGCCCCGGGACAGCAGGCTACTATGGCTACACCTTC
J gene: TRBJ1-2
clone size: .
D gene: TRBD1
V gene: TRBV7-2

CDR3 protein: CASRNTLDYGYTF
CDR3 DNA: TGTGCCAGTAGGAACACCCTAGACTATGGCTACACCTTC
J gene: TRBJ1-2
clone size: .
D gene: .
V gene: TRBV19

CDR3 protein: CAISGEQIITEAFF
CDR3 DNA: TGTGCCATCAGTGGGGAGCAGATCATTACTGAAGCTTTCTTT
J gene: TRBJ1-1
clone size: .
D gene: .
V gene: TRBV10-3

CDR3 protein: CASSFFDRAYEQYF
CDR3 DNA: TGTGCCAGCAGCTTTTTCGACAGGGCCTACGAGCAGTACTTC
J gene: TRBJ2-7
clone size: .
D gene: TRBD1
V gene: TRBV5-6

CDR3 protein: CASSSGTTYEQYF
CDR3 DNA: TGTGCCAGCAGTTCCGGGACTACCTACGAGCAGTACTTC
J gene: TRBJ2-7
clone size: .
D gene: TRBD2
V gene: TRBV28

CDR3 protein: CASSLRGGIGYTF
CDR3 DNA: TGTGCCAGCAGTTTAAGGGGAGGAATTGGCTACACCTTC
J gene: TRBJ1-2
clone size: .
D gene: .
V gene: TRBV12-3/TRBV12-4

CDR3 protein: CASSSGAATNEKLFF
CDR3 DNA: TGCGCCAGCAGCAGCGGTGCGGCTACTAATGAAAAACTGTTTTTT
J gene: TRBJ1-4
clone size: .
D gene: .
V gene: TRBV5-1

CDR3 protein: CASSLGGGRITEAFF
CDR3 DNA: TGCGCCAGCAGCTTGGGCGGCGGGAGGATCACTGAAGCTTTCTTT
J gene: TRBJ1-1
clone size: once
D gene: .
V gene: TRBV5-1

CDR3 protein: CASRTGQGWNEQFF
CDR3 DNA: TGTGCCAGCAGGACGGGACAGGGGTGGAATGAGCAGTTCTTC
J gene: TRBJ2-1
clone size: .
D gene: TRBD1
V gene: TRBV5-8

CDR3 protein: CASSLGRGTTDTQYF
CDR3 DNA: TGTGCCAGCAGCTTGGGCAGGGGAACAACAGATACGCAGTATTTT
J gene: TRBJ2-3
clone size: .
D gene: .
V gene: TRBV13

CDR3 protein: CASSFVQNGEAFF
CDR3 DNA: TGTGCCAGCAGCTTCGTGCAGAATGGTGAAGCTTTCTTT
J gene: TRBJ1-1
clone size: .
D gene: .
V gene: TRBV11-3

CDR3 protein: CASSLQGGRISYEQYF
CDR3 DNA: TGTGCCAGCAGTTTACAGGGCGGCAGGATCTCCTACGAGCAGTACTTC
J gene: TRBJ2-7
clone size: .
D gene: .
V gene: TRBV27

CDR3 protein: CASSIGQRGTEAFF
CDR3 DNA: TGTGCCAGTAGTATCGGACAGCGAGGCACTGAAGCTTTCTTT
J gene: TRBJ1-1
clone size: .
D gene: .
V gene: TRBV19

CDR3 protein: CASSLVDRGADTQYF
CDR3 DNA: TGTGCCAGCAGCTTAGTGGACAGGGGTGCAGATACGCAGTATTTT
J gene: TRBJ2-3
clone size: .
D gene: TRBD1
V gene: TRBV11-1

CDR3 protein: CASSGAGTGANVLTF
CDR3 DNA: TGTGCCAGCAGTGGAGCCGGGACAGGGGCCAACGTCCTGACTTTC
J gene: TRBJ2-6
clone size: .
D gene: .
V gene: TRBV27

CDR3 protein: CASSGNRGQDGYTF
CDR3 DNA: TGTGCCAGCAGTGGCAACAGGGGGCAGGATGGCTACACCTTC
J gene: TRBJ1-2
clone size: .
D gene: TRBD1
V gene: TRBV6-4

CDR3 protein: CASSLGQVHTEAFF
CDR3 DNA: TGTGCCAGCAGCTTAGGACAGGTTCACACTGAAGCTTTCTTT
J gene: TRBJ1-1
clone size: .
D gene: .
V gene: TRBV7-2

CDR3 protein: CASSLGRNYGYTF
CDR3 DNA: TGCGCCAGCAGCTTGGGGCGGAACTATGGCTACACCTTC
J gene: TRBJ1-2
clone size: .
D gene: .
V gene: TRBV5-1

CDR3 protein: CASSLSGGSYEQYF
CDR3 DNA: TGTGCCAGCAGCTTGTCGGGGGGCTCCTACGAGCAGTACTTC
J gene: TRBJ2-7
clone size: .
D gene: TRBD2
V gene: TRBV5-6

CDR3 protein: CASSLTVTTGRTSYEQYF
CDR3 DNA: TGTGCCAGCAGCTTAACGGTTACGACAGGGCGGACGTCCTACGAGCAGTACTTC
J gene: TRBJ2-7
clone size: .
D gene: TRBD1
V gene: TRBV7-9

CDR3 protein: CASSMGQTPTGELFF
CDR3 DNA: TGTGCCAGTAGTATGGGGCAGACTCCCACCGGGGAGCTGTTTTTT
J gene: TRBJ2-2
clone size: .
D gene: .
V gene: TRBV19

CDR3 protein: CASSPGQGVNEKLFF
CDR3 DNA: TGTGCCAGCAGCCCGGGACAGGGTGTTAATGAAAAACTGTTTTTT
J gene: TRBJ1-4
clone size: .
D gene: TRBD1
V gene: TRBV2

CDR3 protein: CASSALEGNHGYTF
CDR3 DNA: TGCGCCAGCAGCGCCCTGGAGGGGAATCATGGCTACACCTTC
J gene: TRBJ1-2
clone size: .
D gene: .
V gene: TRBV5-1

CDR3 protein: CASSPDSYEKLFF
CDR3 DNA: TGTGCCAGCTCACCGGACAGCTATGAAAAACTGTTTTTT
J gene: TRBJ1-4
clone size: .
D gene: .
V gene: TRBV18

CDR3 protein: CASSSSTAEGLFF
CDR3 DNA: TGTGCCAGCAGCTCCTCAACAGCCGAAGGACTGTTTTTT
J gene: TRBJ1-4
clone size: .
D gene: .
V gene: TRBV7-9

CDR3 protein: CASSLEGASLTDTQYF
CDR3 DNA: TGTGCCAGCAGCCTAGAGGGGGCGTCTCTCACAGATACGCAGTATTTT
J gene: TRBJ2-3
clone size: .
D gene: TRBD1
V gene: TRBV13

CDR3 protein: CASSKSTAPNEQFF
CDR3 DNA: TGCGCCAGCAGTAAGAGCACTGCTCCTAATGAGCAGTTCTTC
J gene: TRBJ2-1
clone size: .
D gene: .
V gene: TRBV5-1